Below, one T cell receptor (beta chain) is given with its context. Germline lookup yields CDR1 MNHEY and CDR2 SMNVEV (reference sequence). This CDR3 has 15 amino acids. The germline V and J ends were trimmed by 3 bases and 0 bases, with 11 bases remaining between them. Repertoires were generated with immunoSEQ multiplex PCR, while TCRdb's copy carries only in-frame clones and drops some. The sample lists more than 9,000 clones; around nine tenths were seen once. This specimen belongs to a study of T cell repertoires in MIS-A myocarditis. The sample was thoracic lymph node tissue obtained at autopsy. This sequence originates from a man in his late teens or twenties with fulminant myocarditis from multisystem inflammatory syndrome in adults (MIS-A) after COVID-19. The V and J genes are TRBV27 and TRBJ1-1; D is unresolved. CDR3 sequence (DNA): TGTGCCAGCAGTTTTCCAGGAGTCTTGAACACTGAAGCTTTCTTT. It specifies CASSFPGVLNTEAFF.